This T cell receptor beta chain came from a study of Graves' ophthalmopathy and Graves' hyperthyroidism. Across the study: The authors collected peripheral blood at initial diagnosis, before any treatment.

Overall study findings and caveats: The model reached 55% to 71% sensitivity and around 72% specificity for predicting ophthalmopathy progression. Distinction of ophthalmopathy from stable hyperthyroidism by a 13-signature model reached 85% to 90% sensitivity and 81.08% specificity. A majority of expanded thyroid clonotypes exceeding 0.001 frequency were likewise present in blood.

There are 17 residues in the CDR3. Germline CDR1 reads SGHTS; CDR2 reads YDEGEE. V was shortened by 2 bases and J by 1 base, with 18 bases between the two germline ends. RNA transcripts provided the template for amplifying TCR beta CDR3 regions. Second-round multiplex PCR followed a first-round RT-PCR using HTBI primers. TCRdb called the multiplex PCR reads again in MiXCR, with one record for every CDR3 protein. The sample has a few hundred thousand distinct CDR3 sequences; approximately 18% are singletons. Comment on this clonotype: Its antigen is not known.

The specimen was peripheral blood. The receptor comes from an adult woman with stable Graves' hyperthyroidism. The chain links TRBV5-8 to TRBJ2-5, with D perhaps given as TRBD1 or TRBD2 (7 bases each). The CDR3 loop is CASSLYRQGGIQETQYF. The CDR3 DNA is TGTGCCAGCAGCTTATACCGGCAGGGGGGGATCCAAGAGACCCAGTACTTC.